Listed below are T cell receptor beta chains from one sample, sequenced in a study of cytomegalovirus exposure and HLA in healthy donors. The assay was immunoSEQ multiplex PCR, and TCRdb's table has in-frame clones only and misses some. The sample shows approximately 180,000 clones, about 13% of them seen only once. Sequenced: PBMCs. Receptors were obtained from a man in his forties or fifties in good health and CMV-seropositive. CDR3s include the opening cysteine and the closing phenylalanine or tryptophan. D genes are given only for firm matches. Size is stated for part of the rows, as once, few or many counts, or as a class when the clone is expanded.

j_call d_call v_call clone_size cdr3_nt cdr3_aa
TRBJ2-5 NA TRBV29-1 few TGCAGCGTTGAAGGTTGGGGAGTTGAAGAGACCCAGTACTTC CSVEGWGVEETQYF
TRBJ1-2 TRBD1 TRBV6-6 few TGTGCCAGCAGCCGGGGGTGGGACAGCTATGGCTACACCTTC CASSRGWDSYGYTF
TRBJ2-5 NA TRBV29-1 NA TGCAGCGCCTCCCGGGGTCAGCGAAAAGAGACCCAGTACTTC CSASRGQRKETQYF
TRBJ2-1 NA TRBV5-1 NA TGCGCCAGCAGCAAACCAGAAACTTTGGAGGAGCAGTTCTTC CASSKPETLEEQFF
TRBJ2-3 NA TRBV6-5 NA TGTGCCAGCAGTTACGGGCTAGCAGCGGATACGCAGTATTTT CASSYGLAADTQYF
TRBJ1-5 NA TRBV5-1 NA TGCGCCAGCAGCCCGGGCAGGGATCAGCCCCAGCATTTT CASSPGRDQPQHF
TRBJ2-2 NA TRBV5-1 NA TGCGCCAGCAGCACGCAGGACACCGGGGAGCTGTTTTTT CASSTQDTGELFF
TRBJ2-5 NA TRBV25-1 few TGTGCCAGCAGTGACAGAGAGACCCAGTACTTC CASSDRETQYF
TRBJ1-2 NA TRBV21-1 few TGTGCCAGCAACCGGGACAGGAGGGGCGTTTGGGATGGCTACACCTTC CASNRDRRGVWDGYTF
TRBJ1-1 TRBD1 TRBV28 NA TGTGCCAGCAGTCGCTGGGACAGCCGCATGAACACTGAAGCTTTCTTT CASSRWDSRMNTEAFF
TRBJ2-2 NA TRBV6-5 few TGTGCCAGCAACGGTGACAGATCGAACACCGGGGAGCTGTTTTTT CASNGDRSNTGELFF
TRBJ1-5 NA TRBV7-2 few TGTGCCAGCAGCTCGGGAATCTATAGCAATCAGCCCCAGCATTTT CASSSGIYSNQPQHF
TRBJ2-2 NA TRBV2 few TGTGCCAGCAGTGAATCGACTCCTCGGAGCGGGGAGCTGTTTTTT CASSESTPRSGELFF
TRBJ2-5 NA TRBV19 few TGTGCCAGTAGCCTCTATCGCCAAGAGACCCAGTACTTC CASSLYRQETQYF
TRBJ1-2 NA TRBV4-3 NA TGCGCCAGCAGCCAAGATTCCCAGGGGCCTAACTATGGCTACACCTTC CASSQDSQGPNYGYTF